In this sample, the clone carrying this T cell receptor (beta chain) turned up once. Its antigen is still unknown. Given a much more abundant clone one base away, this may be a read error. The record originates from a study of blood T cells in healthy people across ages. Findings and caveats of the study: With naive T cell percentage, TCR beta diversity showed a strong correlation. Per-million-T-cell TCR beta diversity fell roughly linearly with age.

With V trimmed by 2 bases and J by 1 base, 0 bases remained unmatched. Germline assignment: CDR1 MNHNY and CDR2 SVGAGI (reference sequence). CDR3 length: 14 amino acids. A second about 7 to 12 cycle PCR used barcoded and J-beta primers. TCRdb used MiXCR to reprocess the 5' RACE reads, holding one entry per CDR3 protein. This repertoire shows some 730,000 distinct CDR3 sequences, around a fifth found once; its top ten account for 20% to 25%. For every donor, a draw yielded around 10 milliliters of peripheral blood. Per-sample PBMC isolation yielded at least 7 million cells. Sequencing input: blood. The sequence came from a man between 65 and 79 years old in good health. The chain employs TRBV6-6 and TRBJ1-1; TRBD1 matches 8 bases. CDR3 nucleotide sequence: TGTGCCAGCAGTTACCAGGGGGCGAACACTGAAGCTTTCTTT. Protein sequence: CASSYQGANTEAFF.